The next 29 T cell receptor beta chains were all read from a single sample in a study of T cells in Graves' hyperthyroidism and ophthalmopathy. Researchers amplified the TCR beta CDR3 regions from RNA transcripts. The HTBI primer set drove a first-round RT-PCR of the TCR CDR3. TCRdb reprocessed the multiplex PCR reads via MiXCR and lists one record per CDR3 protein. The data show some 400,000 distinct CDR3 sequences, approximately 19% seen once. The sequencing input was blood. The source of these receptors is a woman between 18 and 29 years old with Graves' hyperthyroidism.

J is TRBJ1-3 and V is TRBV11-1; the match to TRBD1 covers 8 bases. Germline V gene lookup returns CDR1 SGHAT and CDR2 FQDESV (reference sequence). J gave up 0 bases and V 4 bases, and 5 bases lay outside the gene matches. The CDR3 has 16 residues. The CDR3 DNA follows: TGTGCCAGCAGCTCCGGACAGGGCTACTCTGGAAACACCATATATTTT. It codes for CASSSGQGYSGNTIYF.

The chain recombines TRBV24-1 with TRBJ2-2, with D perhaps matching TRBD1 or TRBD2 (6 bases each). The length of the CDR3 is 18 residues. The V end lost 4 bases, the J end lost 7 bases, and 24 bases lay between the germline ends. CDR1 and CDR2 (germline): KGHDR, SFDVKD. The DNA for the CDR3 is TGTGCCACCAGTGACCCCCCTCACGGGGGCGAGTTGATCGGGGAGCTGTTTTTT. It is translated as CATSDPPHGGELIGELFF.

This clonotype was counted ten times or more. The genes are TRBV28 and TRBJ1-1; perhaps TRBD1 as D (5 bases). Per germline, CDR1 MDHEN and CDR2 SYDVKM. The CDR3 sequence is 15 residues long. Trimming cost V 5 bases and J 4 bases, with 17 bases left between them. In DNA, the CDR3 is TGTGCCAGCAGTCTATACTGGGGCGCGGGCACTGAAGCTTTCTTT. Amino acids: CASSLYWGAGTEAFF.

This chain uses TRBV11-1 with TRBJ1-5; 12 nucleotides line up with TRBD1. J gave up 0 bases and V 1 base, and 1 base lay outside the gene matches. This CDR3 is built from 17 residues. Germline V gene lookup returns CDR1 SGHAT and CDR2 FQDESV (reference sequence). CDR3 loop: CASSLGDRGLSNQPQHF. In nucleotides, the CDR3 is TGTGCCAGCAGCTTAGGGGACAGGGGGCTTAGCAATCAGCCCCAGCATTTT. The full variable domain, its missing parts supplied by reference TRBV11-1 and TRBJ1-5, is EAEVAQSPRYKITEKSQAVAFWCDPISGHATLYWYRQILGQGPELLVQFQDESVVDDSQLPKDRFSAERLKGVDSTLKIQPAELGDSAMYLCASSLGDRGLSNQPQHFGDGTRLSIL.

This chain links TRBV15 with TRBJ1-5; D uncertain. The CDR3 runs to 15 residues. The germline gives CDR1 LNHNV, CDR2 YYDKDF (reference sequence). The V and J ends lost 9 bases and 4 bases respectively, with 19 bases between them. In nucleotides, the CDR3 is TGTGCCACAACTCGGGCAGAAGAAGGTAATCAGCCCCAGCATTTT. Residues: CATTRAEEGNQPQHF.

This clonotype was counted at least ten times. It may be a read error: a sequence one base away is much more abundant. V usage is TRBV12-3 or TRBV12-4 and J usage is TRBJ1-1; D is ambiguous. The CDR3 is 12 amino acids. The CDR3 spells CASSFEDAEALF. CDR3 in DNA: TGTGCCAGCAGTTTCGAGGACGCGGAAGCTCTCTTT.

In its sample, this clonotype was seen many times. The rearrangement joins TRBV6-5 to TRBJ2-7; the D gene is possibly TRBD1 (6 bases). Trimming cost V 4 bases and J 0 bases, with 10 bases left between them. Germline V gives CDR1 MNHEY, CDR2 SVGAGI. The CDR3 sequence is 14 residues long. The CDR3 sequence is CASSSWTVSYEQYF. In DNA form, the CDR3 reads TGTGCCAGCAGTTCCTGGACAGTCTCCTACGAGCAGTACTTC.

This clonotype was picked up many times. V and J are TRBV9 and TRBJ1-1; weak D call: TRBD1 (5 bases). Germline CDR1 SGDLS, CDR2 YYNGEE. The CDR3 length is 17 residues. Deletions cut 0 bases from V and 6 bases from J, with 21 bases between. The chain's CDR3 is CASSVVGLGGEAAEAFF. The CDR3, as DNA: TGTGCCAGCAGCGTAGTGGGGCTGGGGGGGGAAGCGGCTGAAGCTTTCTTT.

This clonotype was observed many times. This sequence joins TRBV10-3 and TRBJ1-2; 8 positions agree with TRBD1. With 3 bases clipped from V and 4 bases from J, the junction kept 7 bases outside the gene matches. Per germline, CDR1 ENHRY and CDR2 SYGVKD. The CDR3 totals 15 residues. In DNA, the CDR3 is TGTGCCATCAGTGACCGGACAGGGTACGCCTATGGCTACACCTTC. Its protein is CAISDRTGYAYGYTF.

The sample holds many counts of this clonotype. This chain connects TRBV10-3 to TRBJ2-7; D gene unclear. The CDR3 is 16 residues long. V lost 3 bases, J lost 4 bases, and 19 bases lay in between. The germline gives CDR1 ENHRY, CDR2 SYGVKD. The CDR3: CAISDTGRTLRYEQYF. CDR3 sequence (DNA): TGTGCCATCAGTGACACCGGACGGACCCTCAGGTACGAGCAGTACTTC.

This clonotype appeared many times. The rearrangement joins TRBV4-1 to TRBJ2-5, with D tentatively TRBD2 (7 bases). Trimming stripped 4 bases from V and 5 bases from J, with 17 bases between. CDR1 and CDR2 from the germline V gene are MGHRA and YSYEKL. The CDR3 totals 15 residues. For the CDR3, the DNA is TGCGCCAGCAGCCTTGATCGGGGGGCGGAGGAGACCCAGTACTTC. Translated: CASSLDRGAEETQYF.

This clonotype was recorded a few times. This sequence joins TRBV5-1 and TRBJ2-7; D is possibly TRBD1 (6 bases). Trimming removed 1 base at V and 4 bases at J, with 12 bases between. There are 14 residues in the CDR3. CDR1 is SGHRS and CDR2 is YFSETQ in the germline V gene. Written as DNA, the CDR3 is TGCGCCAGCAGCTTGTTACAGGGCGGGTACGAGCAGTACTTC. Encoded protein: CASSLLQGGYEQYF.

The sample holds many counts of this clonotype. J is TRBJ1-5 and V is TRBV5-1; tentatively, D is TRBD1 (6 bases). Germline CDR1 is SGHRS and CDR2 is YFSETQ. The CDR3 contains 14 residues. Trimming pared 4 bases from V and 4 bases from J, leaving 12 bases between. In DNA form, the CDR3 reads TGCGCCAGCAGCCGGGACACAGAAAATCAGCCCCAGCATTTT. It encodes CASSRDTENQPQHF.

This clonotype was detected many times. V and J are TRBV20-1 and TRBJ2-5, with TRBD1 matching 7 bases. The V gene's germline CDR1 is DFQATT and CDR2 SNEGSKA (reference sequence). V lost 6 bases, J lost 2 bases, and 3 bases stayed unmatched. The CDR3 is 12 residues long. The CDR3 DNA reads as TGCAGTGCGAGGACAGGTCAAGAGACCCAGTACTTC. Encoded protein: CSARTGQETQYF.

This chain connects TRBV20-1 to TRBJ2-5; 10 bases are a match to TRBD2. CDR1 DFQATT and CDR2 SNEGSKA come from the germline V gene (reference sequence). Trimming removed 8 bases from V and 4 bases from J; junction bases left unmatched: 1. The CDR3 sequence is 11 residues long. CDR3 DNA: TGCAGTAGGACTAGCGGAGAGACCCAGTACTTC. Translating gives CSRTSGETQYF.

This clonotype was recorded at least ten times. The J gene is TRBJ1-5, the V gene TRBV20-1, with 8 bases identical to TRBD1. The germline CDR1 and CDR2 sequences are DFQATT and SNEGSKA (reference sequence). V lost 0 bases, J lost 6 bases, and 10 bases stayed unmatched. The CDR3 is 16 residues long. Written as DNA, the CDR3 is TGCAGTGCTAGAGATGGCGCAGGGGGCGCAGGTCAGCCCCAGCATTTT. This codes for CSARDGAGGAGQPQHF.

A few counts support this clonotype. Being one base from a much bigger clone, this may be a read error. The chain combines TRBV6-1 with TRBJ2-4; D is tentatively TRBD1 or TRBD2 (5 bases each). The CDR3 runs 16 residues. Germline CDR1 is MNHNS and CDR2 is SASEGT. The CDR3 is CASSGFEGLAKNIKYF. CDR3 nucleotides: TGTGCCAGCAGTGGCTTCGAGGGGCTAGCCAAAAACATTAAGTACTTC.

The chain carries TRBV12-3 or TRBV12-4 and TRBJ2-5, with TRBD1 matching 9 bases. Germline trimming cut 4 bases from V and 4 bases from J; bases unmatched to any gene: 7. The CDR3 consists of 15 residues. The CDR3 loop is CASSYLPDRGETQYF. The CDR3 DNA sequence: TGTGCCAGCAGTTACCTCCCGGACAGGGGAGAGACCCAGTACTTC.

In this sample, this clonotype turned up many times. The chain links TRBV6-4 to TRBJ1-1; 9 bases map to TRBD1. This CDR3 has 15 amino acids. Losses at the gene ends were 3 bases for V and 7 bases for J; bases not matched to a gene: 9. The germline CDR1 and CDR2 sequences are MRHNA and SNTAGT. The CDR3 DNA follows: TGTGCCAGCAGTGATTCCGGGACAGGGAGAGGTGAAGCTTTCTTT. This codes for CASSDSGTGRGEAFF.

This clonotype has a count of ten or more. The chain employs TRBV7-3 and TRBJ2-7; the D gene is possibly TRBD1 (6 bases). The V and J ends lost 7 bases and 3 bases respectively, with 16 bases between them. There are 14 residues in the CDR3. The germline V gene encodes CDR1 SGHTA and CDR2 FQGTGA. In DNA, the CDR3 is TGTGCCAGCATCCAACAGACGACAGGCTACGAGCAGTACTTC. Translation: CASIQQTTGYEQYF.

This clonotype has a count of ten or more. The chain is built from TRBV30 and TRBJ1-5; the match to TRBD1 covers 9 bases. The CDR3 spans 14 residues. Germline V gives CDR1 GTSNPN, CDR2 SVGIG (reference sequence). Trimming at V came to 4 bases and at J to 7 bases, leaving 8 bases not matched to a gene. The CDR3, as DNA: TGTGCCTGGACTCAGGGACAGGGTAGGCAGCCCCAGCATTTT. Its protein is CAWTQGQGRQPQHF. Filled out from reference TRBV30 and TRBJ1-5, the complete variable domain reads SQTIHQWPATLVQPVGSPLSLECTVEGTSNPNLYWYRQAAGRGLQLLFYSVGIGQISSEVPQNLSASRPQDRQFILSSKKLLLSDSGFYLCAWTQGQGRQPQHFGDGTRLSIL.

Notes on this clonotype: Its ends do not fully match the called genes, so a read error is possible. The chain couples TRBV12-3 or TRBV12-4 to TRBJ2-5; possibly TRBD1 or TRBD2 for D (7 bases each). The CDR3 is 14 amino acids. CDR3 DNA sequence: TGTGCCATCAGTTCCCAGGGGGGGGAAGAGACCCGGTACTTC. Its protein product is CAISSQGGEETRYF.

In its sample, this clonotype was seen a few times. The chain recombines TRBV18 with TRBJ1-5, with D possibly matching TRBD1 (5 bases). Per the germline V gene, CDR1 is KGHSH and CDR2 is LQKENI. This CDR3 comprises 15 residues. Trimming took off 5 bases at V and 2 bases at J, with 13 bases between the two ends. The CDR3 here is CASSAPEGGNQPQHF. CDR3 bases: TGTGCCAGCTCAGCCCCGGAAGGGGGCAATCAGCCCCAGCATTTT.

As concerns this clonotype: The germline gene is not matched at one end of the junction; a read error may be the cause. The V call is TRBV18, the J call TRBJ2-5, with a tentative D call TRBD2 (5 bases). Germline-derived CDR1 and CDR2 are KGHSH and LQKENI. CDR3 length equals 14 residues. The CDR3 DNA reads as TGTGCCAGCTCGCCACTAGAGACTGAAGAGACCCAGTACTTC. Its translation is CASSPLETEETQYF.

CDR3 nucleotides: TGTGCCAGCAGTTACCGGGACGGATTGGACACTGAAGCTTTCTTT. This gives the protein CASSYRDGLDTEAFF. The rearrangement links TRBV12-3 or TRBV12-4 to TRBJ1-1, with D maybe TRBD1 (5 bases). The CDR3 consists of 15 residues. Between the trimmed V and J ends, which lost 4 bases and 3 bases, there was a span of 15 bases.

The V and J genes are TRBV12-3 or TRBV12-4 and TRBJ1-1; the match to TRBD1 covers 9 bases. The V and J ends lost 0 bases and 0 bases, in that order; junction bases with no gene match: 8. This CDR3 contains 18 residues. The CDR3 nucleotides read TGTGCCAGCAGTTTAGCCCCCGGGACAGGGCTCATGAACACTGAAGCTTTCTTT. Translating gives CASSLAPGTGLMNTEAFF.

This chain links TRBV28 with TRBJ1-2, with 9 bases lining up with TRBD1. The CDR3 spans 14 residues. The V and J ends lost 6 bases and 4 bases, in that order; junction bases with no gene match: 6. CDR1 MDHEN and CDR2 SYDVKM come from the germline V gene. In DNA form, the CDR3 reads TGTGCCAGCAGGTCGTCGGACAGGGGCTATGGCTACACCTTC. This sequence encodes CASRSSDRGYGYTF.

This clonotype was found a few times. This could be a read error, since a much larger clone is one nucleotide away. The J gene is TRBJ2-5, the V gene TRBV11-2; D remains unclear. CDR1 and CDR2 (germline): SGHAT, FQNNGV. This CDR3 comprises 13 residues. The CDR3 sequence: CACSLSLGETQYF. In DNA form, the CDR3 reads TGTGCCTGCAGCTTATCACTGGGAGAGACCCAGTACTTC.

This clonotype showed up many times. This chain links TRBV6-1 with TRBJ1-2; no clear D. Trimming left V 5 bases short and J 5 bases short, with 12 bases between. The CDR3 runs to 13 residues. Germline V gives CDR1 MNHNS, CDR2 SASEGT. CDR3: CASSRGPAYGYTF. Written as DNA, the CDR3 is TGTGCCAGCAGTCGCGGACCGGCATATGGCTACACCTTC.